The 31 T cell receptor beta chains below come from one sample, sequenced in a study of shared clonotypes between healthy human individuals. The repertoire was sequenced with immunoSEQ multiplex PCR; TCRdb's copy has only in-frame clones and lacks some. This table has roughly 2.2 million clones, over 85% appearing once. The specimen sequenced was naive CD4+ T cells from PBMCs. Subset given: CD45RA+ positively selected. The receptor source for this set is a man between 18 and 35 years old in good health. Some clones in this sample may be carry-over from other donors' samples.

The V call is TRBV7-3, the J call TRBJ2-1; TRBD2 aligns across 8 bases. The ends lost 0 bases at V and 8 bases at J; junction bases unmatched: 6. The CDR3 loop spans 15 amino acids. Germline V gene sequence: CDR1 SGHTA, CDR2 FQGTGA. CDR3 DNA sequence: TGTGCCAGCAGCTTAACAGCGGGAGTGGACTATGAGCAGTTCTTC. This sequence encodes CASSLTAGVDYEQFF.

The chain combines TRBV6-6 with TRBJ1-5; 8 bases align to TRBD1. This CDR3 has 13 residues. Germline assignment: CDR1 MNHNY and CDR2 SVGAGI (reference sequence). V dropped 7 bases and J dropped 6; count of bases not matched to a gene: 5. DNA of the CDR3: TGTGCCAGCACCCAGGGGGCAGCTCAGCCCCAGCATTTT. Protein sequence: CASTQGAAQPQHF.

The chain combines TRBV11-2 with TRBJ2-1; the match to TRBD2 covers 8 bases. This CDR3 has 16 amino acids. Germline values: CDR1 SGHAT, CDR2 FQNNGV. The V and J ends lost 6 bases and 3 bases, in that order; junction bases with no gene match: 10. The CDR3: CASRASGRELYNEQFF. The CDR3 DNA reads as TGTGCCAGCAGGGCCAGCGGGAGAGAACTCTACAATGAGCAGTTCTTC.

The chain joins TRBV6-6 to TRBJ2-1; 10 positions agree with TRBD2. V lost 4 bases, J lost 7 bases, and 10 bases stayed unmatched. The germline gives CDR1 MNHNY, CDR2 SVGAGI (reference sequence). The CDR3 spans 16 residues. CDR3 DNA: TGTGCCAGCAGTTTAGCGGGAGGTCGTGTTGGAAATGAGCAGTTCTTC. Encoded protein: CASSLAGGRVGNEQFF.

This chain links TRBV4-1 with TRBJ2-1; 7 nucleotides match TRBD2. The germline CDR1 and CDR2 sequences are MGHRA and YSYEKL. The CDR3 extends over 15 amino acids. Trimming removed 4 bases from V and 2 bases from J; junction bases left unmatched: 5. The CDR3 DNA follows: TGCGCCAGCAGCCCCAGCGGGATAGCCTACAATGAGCAGTTCTTC. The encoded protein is CASSPSGIAYNEQFF.

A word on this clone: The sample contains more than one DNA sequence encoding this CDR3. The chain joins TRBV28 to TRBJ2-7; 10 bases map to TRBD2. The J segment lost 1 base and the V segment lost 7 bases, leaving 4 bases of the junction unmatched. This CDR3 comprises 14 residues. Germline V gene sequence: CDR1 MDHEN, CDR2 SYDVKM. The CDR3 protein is CASTWTSGSYEQYF. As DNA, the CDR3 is TGTGCCAGCACCTGGACTAGCGGTTCCTACGAGCAGTACTTC.

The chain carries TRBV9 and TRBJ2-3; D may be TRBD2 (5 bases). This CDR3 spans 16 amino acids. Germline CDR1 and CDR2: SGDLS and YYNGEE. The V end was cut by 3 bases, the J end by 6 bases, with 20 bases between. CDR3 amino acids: CASSGRGRAPVDTQYF. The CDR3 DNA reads TGTGCCAGCAGCGGCCGGGGTAGGGCCCCCGTTGATACGCAGTATTTT. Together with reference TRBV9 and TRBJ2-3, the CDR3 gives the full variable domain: DSGVTQTPKHLITATGQRVTLRCSPRSGDLSVYWYQQSLDQGLQFLIQYYNGEERAKGNILERFSAQQFPDLHSELNLSSLELGDSALYFCASSGRGRAPVDTQYFGPGTRLTVL.

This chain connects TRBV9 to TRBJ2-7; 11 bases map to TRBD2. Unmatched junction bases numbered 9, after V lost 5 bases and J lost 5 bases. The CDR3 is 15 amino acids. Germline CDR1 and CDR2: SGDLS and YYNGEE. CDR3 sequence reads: CASSLAGGPGDEQYF. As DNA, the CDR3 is TGTGCCAGCAGTCTAGCGGGAGGACCGGGGGACGAGCAGTACTTC.

This chain's CDR3 is CASSLSGFGSGNTIYF. The CDR3 region has the DNA TGTGCCAGCAGTTTATCGGGTTTCGGCTCTGGAAACACCATATATTTT. The chain uses TRBV28 and TRBJ1-3, with unresolved D. This CDR3 is 16 amino acids long. Trimming stripped 1 base from V and 0 bases from J, with 10 bases between. CDR1 is MDHEN, CDR2 SYDVKM, per germline.

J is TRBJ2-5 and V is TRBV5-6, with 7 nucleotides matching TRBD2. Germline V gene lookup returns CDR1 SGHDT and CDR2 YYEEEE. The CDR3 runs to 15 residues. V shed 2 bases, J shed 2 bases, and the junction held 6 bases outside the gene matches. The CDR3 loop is CASSFFSGLQETQYF. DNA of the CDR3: TGTGCCAGCAGCTTTTTTAGCGGGTTACAAGAGACCCAGTACTTC.

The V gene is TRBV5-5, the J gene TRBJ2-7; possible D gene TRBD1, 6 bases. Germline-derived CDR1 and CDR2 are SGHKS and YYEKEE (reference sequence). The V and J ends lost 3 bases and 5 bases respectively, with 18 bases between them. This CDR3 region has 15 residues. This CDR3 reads CASSSYDGTPHEQYF. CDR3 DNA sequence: TGTGCCAGCAGCTCTTACGACGGGACACCCCACGAGCAGTACTTC. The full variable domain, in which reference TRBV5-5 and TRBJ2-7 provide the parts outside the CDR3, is DAGVTQSPTHLIKTRGQQVTLRCSPISGHKSVSWYQQVLGQGPQFIFQYYEKEERGRGNFPDRFSARQFPNYSSELNVNALLLGDSALYLCASSSYDGTPHEQYFGPGTRLTVT.

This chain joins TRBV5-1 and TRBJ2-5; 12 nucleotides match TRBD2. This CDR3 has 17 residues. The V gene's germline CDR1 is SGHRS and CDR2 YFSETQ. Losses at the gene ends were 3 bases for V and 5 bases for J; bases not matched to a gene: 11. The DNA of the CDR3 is TGCGCCAGCAGCTCCAGACTAGCGGGAGTGGTGTTGGAGACCCAGTACTTC. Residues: CASSSRLAGVVLETQYF.

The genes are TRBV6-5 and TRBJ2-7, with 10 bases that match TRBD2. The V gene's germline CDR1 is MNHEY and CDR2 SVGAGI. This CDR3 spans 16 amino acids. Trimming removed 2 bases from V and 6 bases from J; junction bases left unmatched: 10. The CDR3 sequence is CASSYASSGSSREQYF. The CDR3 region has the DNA TGTGCCAGCAGTTACGCTTCTAGCGGGAGTAGTCGCGAGCAGTACTTC.

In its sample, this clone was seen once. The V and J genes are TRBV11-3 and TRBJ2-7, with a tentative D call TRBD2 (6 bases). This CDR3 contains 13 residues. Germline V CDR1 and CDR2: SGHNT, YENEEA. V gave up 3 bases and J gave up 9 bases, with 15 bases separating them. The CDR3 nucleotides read TGTGCCAGCAGCTTCCGAGGCGGGGACGGGCAGTACTTC. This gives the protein CASSFRGGDGQYF.

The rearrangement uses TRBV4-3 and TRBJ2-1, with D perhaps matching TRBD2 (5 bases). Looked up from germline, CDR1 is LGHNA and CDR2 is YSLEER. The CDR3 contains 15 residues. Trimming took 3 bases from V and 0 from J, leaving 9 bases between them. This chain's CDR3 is CASSQQGSSYNEQFF. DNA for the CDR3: TGCGCCAGCAGCCAGCAAGGGAGCTCCTACAATGAGCAGTTCTTC.

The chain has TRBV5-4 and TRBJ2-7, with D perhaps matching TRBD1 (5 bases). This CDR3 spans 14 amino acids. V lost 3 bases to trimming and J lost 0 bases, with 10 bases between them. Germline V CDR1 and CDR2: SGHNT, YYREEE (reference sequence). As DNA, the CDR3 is TGTGCCAGCAGCTCCGGACACTACTCCTACGAGCAGTACTTC. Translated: CASSSGHYSYEQYF.

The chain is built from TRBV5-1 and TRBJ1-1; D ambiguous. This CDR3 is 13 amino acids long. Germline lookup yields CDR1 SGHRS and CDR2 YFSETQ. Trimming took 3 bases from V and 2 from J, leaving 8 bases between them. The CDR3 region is CASSYDGNTEAFF. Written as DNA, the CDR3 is TGCGCCAGCAGCTACGATGGTAACACTGAAGCTTTCTTT.

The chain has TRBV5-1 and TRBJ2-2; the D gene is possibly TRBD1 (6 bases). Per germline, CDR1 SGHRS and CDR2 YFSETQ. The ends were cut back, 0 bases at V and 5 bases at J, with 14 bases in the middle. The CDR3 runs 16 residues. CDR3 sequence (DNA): TGCGCCAGCAGCTTGGGAGGATCCAGGGGAACCGGGGAGCTGTTTTTT. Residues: CASSLGGSRGTGELFF.

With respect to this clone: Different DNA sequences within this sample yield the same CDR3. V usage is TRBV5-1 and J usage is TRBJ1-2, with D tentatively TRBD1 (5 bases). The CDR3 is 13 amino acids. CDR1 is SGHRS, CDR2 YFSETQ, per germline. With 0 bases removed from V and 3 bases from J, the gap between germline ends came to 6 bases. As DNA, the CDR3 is TGCGCCAGCAGCTTGGGAGGGGACTATGGCTACACCTTC. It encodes CASSLGGDYGYTF.

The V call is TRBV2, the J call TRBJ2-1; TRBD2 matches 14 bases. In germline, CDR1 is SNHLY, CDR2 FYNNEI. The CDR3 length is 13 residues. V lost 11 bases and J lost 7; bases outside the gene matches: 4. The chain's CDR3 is CADGTSGSNEQFF. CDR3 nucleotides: TGTGCCGATGGGACTAGCGGGAGTAATGAGCAGTTCTTC.

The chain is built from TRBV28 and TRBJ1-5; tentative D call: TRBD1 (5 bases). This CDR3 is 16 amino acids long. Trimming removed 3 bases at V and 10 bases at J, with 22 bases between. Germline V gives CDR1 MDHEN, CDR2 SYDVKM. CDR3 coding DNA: TGTGCCAGCAGTTTGCTACAGACGGGGACCCGGCAACCCCAGCATTTT. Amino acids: CASSLLQTGTRQPQHF.

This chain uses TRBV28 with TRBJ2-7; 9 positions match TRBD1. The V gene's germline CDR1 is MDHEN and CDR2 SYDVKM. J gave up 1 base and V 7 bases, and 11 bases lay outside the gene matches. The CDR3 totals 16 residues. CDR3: CASTDPAGQGSYEQYF. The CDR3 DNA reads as TGTGCCAGCACCGATCCGGCCGGACAGGGGTCCTACGAGCAGTACTTC.

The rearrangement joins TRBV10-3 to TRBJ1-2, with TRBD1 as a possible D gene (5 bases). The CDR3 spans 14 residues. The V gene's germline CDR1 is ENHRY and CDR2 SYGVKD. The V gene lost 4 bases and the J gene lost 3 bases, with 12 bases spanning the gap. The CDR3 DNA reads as TGTGCCATCAGTGCCGGGACCGGATACTATGGCTACACCTTC. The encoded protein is CAISAGTGYYGYTF.

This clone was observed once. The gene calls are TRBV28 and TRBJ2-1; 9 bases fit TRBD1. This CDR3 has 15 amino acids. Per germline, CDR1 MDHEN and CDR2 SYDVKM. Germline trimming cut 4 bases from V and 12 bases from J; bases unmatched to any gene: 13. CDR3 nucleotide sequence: TGTGCCAGCAGTTATCGATCCTACAGGGGGCATGGGCAGTTCTTC. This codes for CASSYRSYRGHGQFF.

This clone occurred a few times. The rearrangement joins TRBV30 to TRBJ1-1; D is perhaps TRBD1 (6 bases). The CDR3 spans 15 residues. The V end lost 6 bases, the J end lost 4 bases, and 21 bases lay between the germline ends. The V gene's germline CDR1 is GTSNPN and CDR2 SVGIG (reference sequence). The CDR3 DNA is TGTGCCTGTACCGGACAGTTCCTTTGGGGCACTGAAGCTTTCTTT. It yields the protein CACTGQFLWGTEAFF.

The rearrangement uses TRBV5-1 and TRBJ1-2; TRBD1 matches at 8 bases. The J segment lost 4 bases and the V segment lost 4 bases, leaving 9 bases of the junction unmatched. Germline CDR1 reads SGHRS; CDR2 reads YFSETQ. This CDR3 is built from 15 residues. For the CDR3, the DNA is TGCGCCAGCAGCCCACCGGGACAGGCTTTCTATGGCTACACCTTC. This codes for CASSPPGQAFYGYTF.

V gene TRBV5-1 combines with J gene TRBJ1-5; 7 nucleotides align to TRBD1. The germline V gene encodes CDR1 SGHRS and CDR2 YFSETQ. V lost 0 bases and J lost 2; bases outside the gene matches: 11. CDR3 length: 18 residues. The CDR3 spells CASSLAMPGGDGNQPQHF. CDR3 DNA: TGCGCCAGCAGCTTGGCCATGCCAGGGGGGGATGGCAATCAGCCCCAGCATTTT.

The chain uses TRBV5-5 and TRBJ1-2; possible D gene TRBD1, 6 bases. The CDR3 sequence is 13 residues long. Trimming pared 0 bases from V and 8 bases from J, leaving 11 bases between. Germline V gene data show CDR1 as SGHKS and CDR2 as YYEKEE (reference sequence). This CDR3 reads CASSLVPGVGYTF. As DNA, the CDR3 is TGTGCCAGCAGCTTGGTGCCAGGGGTCGGCTACACCTTC.

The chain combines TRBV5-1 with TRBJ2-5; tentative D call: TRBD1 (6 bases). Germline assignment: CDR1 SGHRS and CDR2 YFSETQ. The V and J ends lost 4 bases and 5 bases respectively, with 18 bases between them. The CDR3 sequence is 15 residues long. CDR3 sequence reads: CASSPNRAGGETQYF. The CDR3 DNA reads TGCGCCAGCAGCCCTAACAGGGCAGGAGGCGAGACCCAGTACTTC.

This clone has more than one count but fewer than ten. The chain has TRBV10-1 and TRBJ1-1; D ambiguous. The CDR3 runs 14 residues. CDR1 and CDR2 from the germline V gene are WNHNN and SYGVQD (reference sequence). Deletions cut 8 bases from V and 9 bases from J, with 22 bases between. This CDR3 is CASPHPGLGRKAFF. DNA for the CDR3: TGCGCCAGCCCCCACCCCGGGCTCGGGCGTAAAGCTTTCTTT.

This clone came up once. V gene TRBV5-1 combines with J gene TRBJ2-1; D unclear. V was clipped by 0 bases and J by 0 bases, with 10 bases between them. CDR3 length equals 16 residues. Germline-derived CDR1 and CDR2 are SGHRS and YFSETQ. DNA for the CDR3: TGCGCCAGCAGCTTGGGGGCAAGTTACTCCTACAATGAGCAGTTCTTC. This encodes CASSLGASYSYNEQFF. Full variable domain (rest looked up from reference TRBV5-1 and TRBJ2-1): KAGVTQTPRYLIKTRGQQVTLSCSPISGHRSVSWYQQTPGQGLQFLFEYFSETQRNKGNFPGRFSGRQFSNSRSEMNVSTLELGDSALYLCASSLGASYSYNEQFFGPGTRLTVL.